The rows below give T cell receptor beta chains drawn from one sample of a study of blood T cell repertoires in COVID-19. Some clones are missing from TCRdb's copy, which holds only in-frame ones; the method was immunoSEQ multiplex PCR. This table holds roughly 64,000 clones, approximately 90% found once. Sequenced: peripheral blood. The source of these receptors is a man aged 50-59 years with active COVID-19. The CDR3 runs from the conserved cysteine through the conserved F or W. The D gene is left open where the match is weak. Only some rows state a clone size, as once, few, many or a class for expanded clones.

TRBJ2-7 - TRBV28 - TGTGCCAGCCGGAGGGGCGGAGACTACGAGCAGTACTTC CASRRGGDYEQYF
TRBJ1-2 - TRBV9 - TGTGCCAGCAGCGTAGGAGGCGCCAACTATGGCTACACCTTC CASSVGGANYGYTF
TRBJ2-2 TRBD1 TRBV5-1 once TGCGCCAGCAGCAAGGGGACAGTTAACACCGGGGAGCTGTTTTTT CASSKGTVNTGELFF
TRBJ2-7 - TRBV4-1 - TGCGCCAGCAGCCCGGAGGGACTCGAGCAGTACTTC CASSPEGLEQYF
TRBJ2-5 TRBD2 TRBV14 - TGTGCCAGCAGCCCCCGACGTGGACTAGCGCAAGAGACCCAGTACTTC CASSPRRGLAQETQYF
TRBJ1-2 - TRBV9 few TGTGCCAGCAGCGTAGGGGGAGTGAATGGCTACACCTTC CASSVGGVNGYTF
TRBJ2-5 TRBD1 TRBV5-1 - TGCGCCAGCAGCTTGGAGACAGGGGAGAAAGAGACCCAGTACTTC CASSLETGEKETQYF
TRBJ1-2 - TRBV19 - TGTGCCAGTAGTATGTGGGGACTTTATTCTAACTATGGCTACACCTTC CASSMWGLYSNYGYTF
TRBJ2-7 - TRBV27 - TGTGCCAGCTCCGGGGTGGGTTTCTCCTACGAGCAGTACTTC CASSGVGFSYEQYF
TRBJ2-7 - TRBV9 - TGTGCCAGCAGCCCCTGGGGGACTCGTAACCTCTCCTACGAGCAGTACTTC CASSPWGTRNLSYEQYF